The rows below give T cell receptor beta chains drawn from one sample of a study of T cells in Graves' hyperthyroidism and ophthalmopathy. Each CDR3 protein gets one entry after TCRdb re-called the multiplex PCR reads with MiXCR. The sample includes about 540,000 distinct CDR3 sequences, roughly 50% seen only once; the top ten take 8% to 8.5%. Sequencing input: peripheral blood or thyroid tissue (not recorded which). The receptor source for this set is a woman younger than 35 with Graves' hyperthyroidism. CDR3s leave out the opening cysteine and the closing phenylalanine or tryptophan. Part of the rows lack a size; the others show once, few, many or a class for expanded clones.

v_gene: TRBV7-8
abundance: NA
j_gene: TRBJ1-3
CDR3aa: ASSSWTAASGNTIY

v_gene: TRBV7-9
abundance: NA
j_gene: NA
CDR3aa: ASSSRVTYNEQF

v_gene: TRBV29-1
abundance: many
j_gene: TRBJ1-1
CDR3aa: SARPGTEAF

v_gene: TRBV7-9
abundance: NA
j_gene: TRBJ2-7
CDR3aa: ASSPQQGGYEQY

v_gene: TRBV20-1
abundance: NA
j_gene: TRBJ1-1
CDR3aa: SVAYPMALAEAF

v_gene: TRBV19
abundance: few
j_gene: TRBJ2-5
CDR3aa: ASKVGLANQETQY

v_gene: TRBV7-2
abundance: NA
j_gene: TRBJ1-2
CDR3aa: ASSDRIQPVGYGYT

v_gene: TRBV20-1
abundance: NA
j_gene: TRBJ1-1
CDR3aa: SARDQYGYTEAF

v_gene: TRBV7-9
abundance: NA
j_gene: TRBJ1-1
CDR3aa: ASSSGGLEAF

v_gene: TRBV5-1
abundance: NA
j_gene: TRBJ1-5
CDR3aa: ASSLEGGTNQPQH

v_gene: TRBV10-2
abundance: NA
j_gene: TRBJ2-3
CDR3aa: ASGLVVGGGPDTQY

v_gene: TRBV29-1
abundance: many
j_gene: TRBJ2-5
CDR3aa: SVLSAIKETQY

v_gene: TRBV20-1
abundance: few
j_gene: TRBJ1-1
CDR3aa: SAGDRRKMNTEAF

v_gene: TRBV19
abundance: NA
j_gene: TRBJ1-2
CDR3aa: ASSAKLTQRGGYT

v_gene: TRBV29-1
abundance: many
j_gene: TRBJ2-7
CDR3aa: SVEGINYEQY

v_gene: TRBV13
abundance: many
j_gene: TRBJ1-3
CDR3aa: ASSVGNTIY

v_gene: TRBV10-2
abundance: many
j_gene: TRBJ1-1
CDR3aa: ASSPNTEAF

v_gene: TRBV7-2
abundance: few
j_gene: TRBJ1-1
CDR3aa: ASRGTGGLTEAF

v_gene: TRBV7-2
abundance: NA
j_gene: TRBJ1-6
CDR3aa: ASSISTGPYNSPLH

v_gene: TRBV20-1
abundance: NA
j_gene: TRBJ2-7
CDR3aa: SPTTPSDEQY

v_gene: TRBV19
abundance: NA
j_gene: TRBJ2-7
CDR3aa: ASSYVTVLNSYEQY

v_gene: TRBV2
abundance: many
j_gene: TRBJ1-4
CDR3aa: ASSDHRVNEKLF

v_gene: TRBV5-4
abundance: many
j_gene: TRBJ2-5
CDR3aa: ASSWDRGAETQY

v_gene: TRBV12-3/TRBV12-4
abundance: many
j_gene: TRBJ1-3
CDR3aa: ASSDSGNTIY

v_gene: TRBV6-1
abundance: NA
j_gene: TRBJ1-5
CDR3aa: ASSHTGTASNQPQH

v_gene: TRBV6-2/TRBV6-3
abundance: NA
j_gene: TRBJ2-5
CDR3aa: ASTPGTVETQY

v_gene: TRBV19
abundance: few
j_gene: TRBJ1-1
CDR3aa: ASSIGRQGAAKAF

v_gene: TRBV20-1
abundance: few
j_gene: TRBJ2-7
CDR3aa: SATDRALYEQY

v_gene: TRBV2
abundance: once
j_gene: TRBJ1-6
CDR3aa: ASRVRQLNSPLH

v_gene: TRBV9
abundance: NA
j_gene: TRBJ2-2
CDR3aa: ASGTNTGELF

v_gene: TRBV2
abundance: once
j_gene: TRBJ2-6
CDR3aa: ASGQSGANVLT

v_gene: TRBV2
abundance: few
j_gene: TRBJ2-7
CDR3aa: ASRRLAALYEQY

v_gene: TRBV19
abundance: many
j_gene: TRBJ1-4
CDR3aa: ASRPGHSEKLF

v_gene: TRBV2
abundance: many
j_gene: TRBJ2-7
CDR3aa: ASSDAGRYEQY